The 24 T cell receptor beta chains reported below all come from one sample, sequenced in a study of cytomegalovirus exposure and HLA in healthy donors. PCR amplification relied on 60 Vbeta primers (plus 13 Jbeta primers). The table came from immunoSEQ multiplex PCR; TCRdb's copy has only in-frame clones and leaves some out. This table has fewer than 100,000 clones, approximately 79% appearing once. The sequencing input was PBMCs. The receptors were gathered from a middle-aged woman in good health and CMV-seronegative.

The chain is built from TRBV5-1 and TRBJ2-7; tentatively, D is TRBD1 (5 bases). The CDR3 covers 15 residues. Germline CDR1 is SGHRS and CDR2 is YFSETQ. V was trimmed by 0 bases and J by 6 bases, leaving 16 bases between them. The CDR3 DNA is TGCGCCAGCAGCTTGGGGGGCGGTGACATGGGCGAGCAGTACTTC. Translation gives CASSLGGGDMGEQYF.

The gene calls are TRBV10-3 and TRBJ2-7; TRBD2 aligns across 7 bases. Germline V CDR1 and CDR2: ENHRY, SYGVKD. CDR3 length equals 14 residues. J gave up 6 bases and V 4 bases, and 9 bases lay outside the gene matches. The CDR3 sequence: CAISVNGGESEQYF. CDR3 DNA: TGTGCCATCAGTGTTAATGGGGGGGAAAGCGAGCAGTACTTC.

This chain uses TRBV18 with TRBJ1-1; no definite D call. There are 15 residues in the CDR3. V gave up 2 bases and J gave up 3 bases, with 13 bases separating them. The germline CDR1 and CDR2 sequences are KGHSH and LQKENI. CDR3 amino acids: CASSPSRPQDTEAFF. CDR3 nucleotide sequence: TGTGCCAGCTCACCAAGTAGGCCGCAGGACACTGAAGCTTTCTTT.

In nucleotides, the CDR3 is TGTGCCAGCTCACACGTCCCCCCCAGAGCGACGGATACGCAGTATTTT. Protein: CASSHVPPRATDTQYF. V usage is TRBV18 and J usage is TRBJ2-3; no firm D call. Germline CDR1 is KGHSH and CDR2 is LQKENI. V dropped 4 bases and J dropped 6 bases, with 20 bases sitting between them. The CDR3 consists of 16 residues.

About this clone itself: A read error may produce the germline difference seen at one junction end. The chain employs TRBV6-1 and TRBJ1-5; 7 bases agree with TRBD1. CDR1 MNHNS and CDR2 SASEGT come from the germline V gene. The CDR3 runs 17 residues. DNA of the CDR3: TGTGCCAGCAGTGGTTCCCCGGGACAGAGACTCAATCAGCCCCAGAATTTT. It codes for CASSGSPGQRLNQPQNF.

CDR3 sequence (DNA): TGTGCCAGCAGTTACTCCCAGGGCAATCAGCCCCAGCATTTT. Translated, it gives CASSYSQGNQPQHF. The gene calls are TRBV6-5 and TRBJ1-5; D gene unclear. The germline V and J ends were trimmed by 0 bases and 2 bases, with 5 bases remaining between them. The CDR3 covers 14 residues. The germline V gene encodes CDR1 MNHEY and CDR2 SVGAGI.

The gene calls are TRBV11-3 and TRBJ2-1; 8 bases fit TRBD1. V lost 5 bases to trimming and J lost 2 bases; unmatched junction nucleotides: 5. The CDR3 spans 15 residues. Germline values: CDR1 SGHNT, CDR2 YENEEA. The chain's CDR3 is CASSPGQGPYNEQFF. The DNA for the CDR3 is TGTGCCAGCAGCCCCGGACAGGGACCCTACAATGAGCAGTTCTTC. The variable domain in full, with the rest retrieved from reference TRBV11-3 and TRBJ2-1, is EAGVVQSPRYKIIEKKQPVAFWCNPISGHNTLYWYLQNLGQGPELLIRYENEEAVDDSQLPKDRFSAERLKGVDSTLKIQPAELGDSAVYLCASSPGQGPYNEQFFGPGTRLTVL.

The chain is built from TRBV19 and TRBJ1-3, with 7 bases fitting TRBD1. The junction had 9 bases not matched to a gene; V was cut back by 5 bases and J by 2 bases. Looked up from germline, CDR1 is LNHDA and CDR2 is SQIVND (reference sequence). The CDR3 is 16 residues long. DNA of the CDR3: TGTGCCAGTAGTGTCTCCGGGACAGCTGCTGGAAACACCATATATTTT. This gives the protein CASSVSGTAAGNTIYF.

This clone was seen once. The chain has TRBV5-1 and TRBJ1-2; TRBD1 agrees at 10 bases. V shed 7 bases and J 5 bases; nucleotides not matched to a gene: 5. Germline V gene sequence: CDR1 SGHRS, CDR2 YFSETQ. The CDR3 is made up of 13 amino acids. Here the CDR3 DNA reads TGCGCCAGCGAGACAGGGGGCGGGTATGGCTACACCTTC. Its translation: CASETGGGYGYTF.

V gene TRBV9 combines with J gene TRBJ2-1; TRBD2 is a possible D gene (6 bases). Per germline, CDR1 SGDLS and CDR2 YYNGEE. Trimming left V 4 bases short and J 7 bases short, with 18 bases between. The CDR3 is made up of 15 amino acids. CDR3 coding DNA: TGTGCCAGCAGCCCCTCTATTGGGGGGTGGAATGAGCAGTTCTTC. Translating gives CASSPSIGGWNEQFF. The complete variable domain, with remaining parts taken from reference TRBV9 and TRBJ2-1, reads DSGVTQTPKHLITATGQRVTLRCSPRSGDLSVYWYQQSLDQGLQFLIQYYNGEERAKGNILERFSAQQFPDLHSELNLSSLELGDSALYFCASSPSIGGWNEQFFGPGTRLTVL.

The CDR3 DNA follows: TGCAGCGTTGAACTTGGAGGGCGGTACGAGCAGTACTTC. This gives the protein CSVELGGRYEQYF. The chain uses TRBV29-1 and TRBJ2-7; D might be TRBD2 (6 bases). V was clipped by 2 bases and J by 4 bases, with 12 bases between them. This CDR3 is built from 13 residues. The germline V gene encodes CDR1 SQVTM and CDR2 ANQGSEA.

This chain connects TRBV4-2 to TRBJ1-2; TRBD1 matches at 7 bases. The CDR3 is 14 residues long. The V gene end was trimmed by 4 bases and the J gene end by 4 bases; junction bases not matched to a gene: 6. Germline-derived CDR1 and CDR2 are LGHNA and YNFKEQ. CDR3 sequence: CASSLPGQPYGYTF. For the CDR3, the DNA is TGTGCCAGCAGCCTACCGGGACAGCCCTATGGCTACACCTTC.

This chain joins TRBV6-5 and TRBJ1-3; a possible D gene is TRBD1 (6 bases). CDR3 size: 15 residues. Between the trimmed V and J ends, which lost 2 bases and 6 bases, there was a span of 14 bases. Per germline, CDR1 MNHEY and CDR2 SVGAGI. CDR3 nucleotides: TGTGCCAGCAGTTACACCGGGACAAGCCCAAACACCATATATTTT. Protein: CASSYTGTSPNTIYF.

This clone was seen a handful of times. The rearrangement uses TRBV10-3 and TRBJ1-5; D perhaps matches TRBD1 (6 bases). The CDR3 is made up of 14 amino acids. Germline CDR1 ENHRY, CDR2 SYGVKD. The V gene lost 6 bases and the J gene lost 1 base, with 10 bases spanning the gap. The CDR3 nucleotides are TGTGCCATCAGCTCAGGACAGAGCAATCAGCCCCAGCATTTT. Encoded protein: CAISSGQSNQPQHF.

This clone has only one observation. The V and J genes are TRBV25-1 and TRBJ1-2; 7 nucleotides match TRBD1. Germline CDR1 MGHDK, CDR2 SYGVNS. This CDR3 has 13 residues. The junction had 5 bases not matched to a gene; V was cut back by 6 bases and J by 4 bases. The CDR3, as DNA: TGTGCCAGCAGGACAGGGTCGGGCTATGGCTACACCTTC. Translation: CASRTGSGYGYTF.

This clone was picked up one time. V is TRBV6-1 and J is TRBJ1-2, with D maybe TRBD1 (5 bases). Germline-derived CDR1 and CDR2 are MNHNS and SASEGT. The CDR3 is 14 residues long. The V end lost 2 bases, the J end lost 4 bases, and 11 bases lay between the germline ends. The CDR3 here is CASSEWGVPYGYTF. The CDR3 bases are TGTGCCAGCAGTGAATGGGGGGTCCCCTATGGCTACACCTTC.

This chain joins TRBV19 and TRBJ2-2; 7 bases map to TRBD1. Trimming at V came to 3 bases and at J to 4 bases, leaving 8 bases not matched to a gene. CDR1 is LNHDA and CDR2 is SQIVND in the germline V gene (reference sequence). CDR3 length: 16 amino acids. CDR3 amino acids: CASSIFFKGATGELFF. The CDR3 DNA reads TGTGCCAGTAGTATTTTTTTTAAGGGGGCCACCGGGGAGCTGTTTTTT.

This chain connects TRBV6-1 to TRBJ1-4, with D unresolved. This CDR3 region has 16 residues. V was cut by 4 bases and J by 0 bases, with 12 bases left in between. The germline CDR1 and CDR2 sequences are MNHNS and SASEGT. CDR3 sequence: CASSVFWAATNEKLFF. The CDR3 DNA sequence: TGTGCCAGCAGTGTCTTCTGGGCCGCAACTAATGAAAAACTGTTTTTT.

CDR3 nucleotide sequence: TGCAGCGTTGAAGTCCTCAGGGGGCTGGACTACACCTTC. It is translated as CSVEVLRGLDYTF. This rearrangement joins TRBV29-1 to TRBJ1-2; 8 bases line up with TRBD1. CDR1 SQVTM and CDR2 ANQGSEA come from the germline V gene. This CDR3 has 13 residues. V trimming: 1 base; J trimming: 10 bases; junction bases outside the gene matches: 8.

The chain couples TRBV4-1 to TRBJ2-1; 10 nucleotides line up with TRBD2. Trimming cost V 7 bases and J 0 bases; bases outside gene matches: 12. The CDR3 covers 18 residues. Germline CDR1 reads MGHRA; CDR2 reads YSYEKL. CDR3 DNA sequence: TGCGCCAGCAAGGGGGGACTAGCGAACCCCAACTCCTACAATGAGCAGTTCTTC. Translation gives CASKGGLANPNSYNEQFF.

The CDR3 DNA sequence: TGCGCCAGCTCCCCCCTCGGGGACTCCTACGAGCAGTACTTC. It yields the protein CASSPLGDSYEQYF. V is TRBV5-1 and J is TRBJ2-7, with TRBD2 as a possible D gene (5 bases). V dropped 7 bases and J dropped 0 bases, with 14 bases sitting between them. The CDR3 spans 14 residues. Germline V gene sequence: CDR1 SGHRS, CDR2 YFSETQ. The entire variable domain, with the rest obtained from reference TRBV5-1 and TRBJ2-7, is as follows: KAGVTQTPRYLIKTRGQQVTLSCSPISGHRSVSWYQQTPGQGLQFLFEYFSETQRNKGNFPGRFSGRQFSNSRSEMNVSTLELGDSALYLCASSPLGDSYEQYFGPGTRLTVT.

The chain employs TRBV30 and TRBJ1-2; 12 bases agree with TRBD1. The germline V gene has CDR1 GTSNPN and CDR2 SVGIG (reference sequence). The V segment lost 4 bases and the J segment 1 base; nucleotides outside the gene matches: 7. CDR3 length equals 16 residues. The CDR3 reads CAWNPGQGAFNYGYTF. The CDR3 nucleotides are TGTGCCTGGAATCCGGGACAGGGGGCTTTTAACTATGGCTACACCTTC.

The chain has TRBV20-1 and TRBJ1-2; D is ambiguous. Germline CDR1 reads DFQATT; CDR2 reads SNEGSKA (reference sequence). The V end lost 7 bases, the J end lost 8 bases, and 14 bases lay between the germline ends. The CDR3 has 11 residues. CDR3 DNA sequence: TGCAGTGTCTGGGCTACCTTAGGCTACACCTTC. This translates into CSVWATLGYTF.

In nucleotides, the CDR3 is TGTGCCAGTCGGTTCGAGTTAATGAACACTGAAGCTTTCTTT. This codes for CASRFELMNTEAFF. V and J are TRBV2 and TRBJ1-1, with D uncertain. This CDR3 contains 14 residues. Trimming took 9 bases from V and 0 from J, leaving 14 bases between them. In germline, CDR1 is SNHLY, CDR2 FYNNEI.